The clone carrying this TCR beta chain was recorded many times. Antigen specificity is unknown. This sample is drawn from a study of CD8 T cells in ankylosing spondylitis. General study findings and limits: Disease-linked clones reportedly concentrated significantly in matched ankylosing spondylitis synovial fluid.

Quantitative barcoded 5'-RACE was used to prepare TCR beta libraries. TCRdb ran MiXCR on the 5' RACE reads and lists one entry per CDR3 protein. The sample lists more than 150,000 distinct CDR3 sequences, 13% occurring once. Sequencing was done on a sample of blood, either unsorted or a sorted T cell fraction (not recorded which). This clonotype was obtained from a female donor with ankylosing spondylitis or in good health (not recorded which).

The CDR3, as DNA: TGTGCCAGCAGCTTATATGGAAACACCATATATTTT. This gives the protein CASSLYGNTIYF. This chain joins TRBV12-3 or TRBV12-4 and TRBJ1-3; D unresolved. The CDR3 runs 12 residues. V was trimmed by 6 bases and J by 3 bases, leaving 6 bases between them.